What follows are 9 T cell receptor beta chains derived from one specimen sequenced in a study of cytomegalovirus exposure and HLA in healthy donors. The PCR ran on 60 Vbeta and 13 Jbeta primers. The table came from immunoSEQ multiplex PCR; TCRdb's copy has only in-frame clones and leaves some out. The repertoire holds about 160,000 clones, with 65% to 80% as singletons. The sample taken for sequencing was PBMCs. Every receptor here comes from a man aged 35 to 55 in good health and CMV-seronegative.

The V and J genes are TRBV5-6 and TRBJ2-2; D is possibly TRBD1 (5 bases). Trimming left V 1 base short and J 4 bases short, with 8 bases between. The CDR3 runs to 14 residues. Per the germline V gene, CDR1 is SGHDT and CDR2 is YYEEEE. The CDR3 DNA reads TGTGCCAGCAGCTTGACACAGGTCACCGGGGAGCTGTTTTTT. Translation: CASSLTQVTGELFF.

This chain connects TRBV19 to TRBJ2-2, with D possibly matching TRBD2 (6 bases). V gave up 6 bases and J gave up 0 bases, with 14 bases separating them. The CDR3 is 16 amino acids. CDR1 is LNHDA, CDR2 SQIVND, per germline (reference sequence). The CDR3 spells CASSPGAGSNTGELFF. The CDR3 coding sequence is TGTGCCAGTAGCCCGGGAGCAGGGTCGAACACCGGGGAGCTGTTTTTT.

The rearrangement uses TRBV14 and TRBJ2-1, with D possibly being TRBD1 (5 bases). Germline lookup yields CDR1 SGHDN and CDR2 FVKESK. The CDR3 spans 14 residues. V was cut by 1 base and J by 4 bases, with 8 bases left in between. The CDR3 region is CASSQVGLYNEQFF. The DNA of the CDR3 is TGTGCCAGCAGCCAAGTGGGGCTTTACAATGAGCAGTTCTTC.

The rearrangement uses TRBV27 and TRBJ1-4; TRBD1 might be the D (5 bases). The CDR3 loop spans 12 amino acids. Germline values: CDR1 MNHEY, CDR2 SMNVEV (reference sequence). Trimming removed 6 bases at V and 7 bases at J, with 9 bases between. The DNA for the CDR3 is TGTGCCAGCAGGGAGGGGCGTGAAAAACTGTTTTTT. Protein sequence: CASREGREKLFF.

The genes are TRBV19 and TRBJ2-1; D possibly corresponds to TRBD2 (6 bases). Germline V gene lookup returns CDR1 LNHDA and CDR2 SQIVND (reference sequence). The germline V and J ends were trimmed by 3 bases and 0 bases, with 18 bases remaining between them. The CDR3 loop spans 18 amino acids. The CDR3 nucleotides are TGTGCCAGTAGTATGGCTAGCGCCTCGTTCGTCTCCTACAATGAGCAGTTCTTC. It translates to CASSMASASFVSYNEQFF.

This sequence joins TRBV2 and TRBJ2-7; tentative D call: TRBD1 (5 bases). This CDR3 region has 14 residues. The V end lost 4 bases, the J end lost 2 bases, and 12 bases lay between the germline ends. Germline values: CDR1 SNHLY, CDR2 FYNNEI. CDR3 protein: CASSVTAVTYEQYF. CDR3 bases: TGTGCCAGCAGTGTGACAGCCGTAACCTACGAGCAGTACTTC.

The genes are TRBV19 and TRBJ1-2; D is possibly TRBD1 (5 bases). V gave up 5 bases and J gave up 0 bases, with 10 bases separating them. The length of the CDR3 is 14 residues. Germline loops: CDR1 LNHDA, CDR2 SQIVND (reference sequence). The CDR3 coding sequence is TGTGCCAGTAGTCAGGGTGGGACTAACTATGGCTACACCTTC. It is translated as CASSQGGTNYGYTF.

This sequence joins TRBV15 and TRBJ2-7; 7 positions agree with TRBD1. The germline CDR1 and CDR2 sequences are LNHNV and YYDKDF (reference sequence). The V segment lost 4 bases and the J segment 4 bases; nucleotides outside the gene matches: 13. The length of the CDR3 is 16 residues. The CDR3 loop reads CATSTGQEFINYEQYF. CDR3 DNA sequence: TGTGCCACCAGCACCGGACAGGAGTTTATAAATTACGAGCAGTACTTC.

This chain connects TRBV5-6 to TRBJ2-7, with 9 bases matching TRBD1. This CDR3 is built from 14 residues. Germline trimming cut 0 bases from V and 2 bases from J; bases unmatched to any gene: 0. In germline, CDR1 is SGHDT, CDR2 YYEEEE. The DNA of the CDR3 is TGTGCCAGCAGCTTGGGACAGGGGGCCTACGAGCAGTACTTC. Translation: CASSLGQGAYEQYF.